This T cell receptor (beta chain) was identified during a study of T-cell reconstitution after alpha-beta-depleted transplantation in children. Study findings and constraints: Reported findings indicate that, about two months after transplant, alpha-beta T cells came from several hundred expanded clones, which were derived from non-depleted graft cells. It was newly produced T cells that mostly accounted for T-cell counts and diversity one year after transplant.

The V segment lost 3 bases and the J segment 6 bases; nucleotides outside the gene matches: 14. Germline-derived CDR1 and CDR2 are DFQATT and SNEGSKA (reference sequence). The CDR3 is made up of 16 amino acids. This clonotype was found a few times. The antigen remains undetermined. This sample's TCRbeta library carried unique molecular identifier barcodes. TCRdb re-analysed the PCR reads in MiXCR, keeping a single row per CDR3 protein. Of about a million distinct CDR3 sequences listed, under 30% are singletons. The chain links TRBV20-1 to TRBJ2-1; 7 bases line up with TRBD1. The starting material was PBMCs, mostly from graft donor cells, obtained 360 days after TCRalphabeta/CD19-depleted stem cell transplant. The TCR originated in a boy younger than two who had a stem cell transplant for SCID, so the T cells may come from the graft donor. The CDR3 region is CSASLFQSYRGNEQFF. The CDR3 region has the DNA TGCAGTGCTAGTCTGTTTCAAAGTTACAGGGGCAATGAGCAGTTCTTC.